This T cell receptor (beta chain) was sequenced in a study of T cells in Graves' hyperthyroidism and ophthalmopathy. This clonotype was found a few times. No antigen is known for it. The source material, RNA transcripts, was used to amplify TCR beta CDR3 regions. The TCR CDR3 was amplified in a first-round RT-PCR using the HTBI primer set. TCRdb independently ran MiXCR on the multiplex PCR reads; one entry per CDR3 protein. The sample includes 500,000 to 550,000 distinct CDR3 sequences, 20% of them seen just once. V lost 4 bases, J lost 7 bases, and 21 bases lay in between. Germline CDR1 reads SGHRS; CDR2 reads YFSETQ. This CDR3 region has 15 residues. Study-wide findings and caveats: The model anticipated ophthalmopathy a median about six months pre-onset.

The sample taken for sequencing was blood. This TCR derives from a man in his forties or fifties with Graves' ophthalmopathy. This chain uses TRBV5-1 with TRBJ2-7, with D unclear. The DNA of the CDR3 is TGCGCCAGCAGCCGTAACTCGGGCCTTTCGAGGGAGCAGTACTTC. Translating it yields CASSRNSGLSREQYF.